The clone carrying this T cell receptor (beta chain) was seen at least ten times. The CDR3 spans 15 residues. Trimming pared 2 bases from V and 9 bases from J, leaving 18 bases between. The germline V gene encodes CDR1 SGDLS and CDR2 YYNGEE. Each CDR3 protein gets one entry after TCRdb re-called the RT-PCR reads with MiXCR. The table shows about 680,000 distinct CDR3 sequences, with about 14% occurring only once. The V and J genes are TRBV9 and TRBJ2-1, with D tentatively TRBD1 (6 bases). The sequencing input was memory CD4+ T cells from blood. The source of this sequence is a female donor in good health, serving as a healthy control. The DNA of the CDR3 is TGTGCCAGCAGCGTTGCTAACAGGGTTTATGGTGAGCAGTTCTTC. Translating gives CASSVANRVYGEQFF.